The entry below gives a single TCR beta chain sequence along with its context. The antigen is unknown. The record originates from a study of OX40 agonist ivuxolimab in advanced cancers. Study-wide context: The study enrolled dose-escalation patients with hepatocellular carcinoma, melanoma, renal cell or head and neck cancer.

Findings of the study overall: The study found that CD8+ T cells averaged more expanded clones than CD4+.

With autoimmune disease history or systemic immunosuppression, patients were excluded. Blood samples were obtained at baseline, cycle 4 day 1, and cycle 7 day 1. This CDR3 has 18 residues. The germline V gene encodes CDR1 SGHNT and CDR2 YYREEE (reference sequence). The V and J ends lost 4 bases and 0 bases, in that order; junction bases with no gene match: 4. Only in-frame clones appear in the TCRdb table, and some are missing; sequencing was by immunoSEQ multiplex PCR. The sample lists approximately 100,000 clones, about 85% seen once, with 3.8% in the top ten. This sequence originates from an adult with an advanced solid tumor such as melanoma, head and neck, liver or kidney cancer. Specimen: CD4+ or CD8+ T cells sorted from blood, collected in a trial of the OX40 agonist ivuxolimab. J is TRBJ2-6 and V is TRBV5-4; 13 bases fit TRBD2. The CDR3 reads CASSKGLAGLSGANVLTF. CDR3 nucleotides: TGTGCCAGCAGCAAGGGACTAGCGGGACTCTCTGGGGCCAACGTCCTGACTTTC.